Presented here are 4 T cell receptor beta chains from one specimen sequenced in a study of blood T cell repertoires in COVID-19. Measured with immunoSEQ multiplex PCR; TCRdb has only the in-frame clones, and not every one. This sample has approximately 68,000 clones, with roughly 82% found just once. Sequenced material: peripheral blood. These receptors all come from a man older than 75 with active COVID-19.

This sequence joins TRBV29-1 and TRBJ2-4; D is possibly TRBD2 (6 bases). Germline V CDR1 and CDR2: SQVTM, ANQGSEA. Between the trimmed V and J ends, which lost 6 bases and 6 bases, there was a span of 6 bases. CDR3 size: 10 residues. CDR3 bases: TGCAGCGTGGGGGGAAACATTCAGTACTTC. Translated, it gives CSVGGNIQYF.

The chain links TRBV5-1 to TRBJ2-7, with 10 bases lining up with TRBD1. Germline trimming cut 3 bases from V and 0 bases from J; bases unmatched to any gene: 9. The CDR3 spans 17 residues. Germline CDR1 is SGHRS and CDR2 is YFSETQ. CDR3 DNA: TGCGCCAGCAGCTGGGGACAGGGGCCGCTTAACTCCTACGAGCAGTACTTC. The encoded protein is CASSWGQGPLNSYEQYF.

CDR3 DNA: TGTGCCAGCAGGCAGGGGACAGGAAGCTCCTACGAGCAGTACTTC. Translated, it gives CASRQGTGSSYEQYF. The V call is TRBV5-4, the J call TRBJ2-7; 8 bases align to TRBD1. Germline V lookup: CDR1 SGHNT, CDR2 YYREEE (reference sequence). This CDR3 spans 15 amino acids. The ends lost 5 bases at V and 0 bases at J; junction bases unmatched: 7.

This clone was seen just once. The rearrangement links TRBV10-3 to TRBJ1-6; no reliable D call. V lost 3 bases and J lost 10, with 13 bases in between. Germline CDR1 ENHRY, CDR2 SYGVKD. This CDR3 has 14 amino acids. Here the CDR3 reads CAISEGSVRSPLHF. The DNA for the CDR3 is TGTGCCATCAGTGAAGGCAGCGTGCGGTCACCCCTCCACTTT.